Described below is a single T cell receptor (beta chain) sequence and its context. Its antigen is as yet unknown. These data come from a study of T cell responses to AZD1222 COVID-19 vaccine. This table comes from immunoSEQ multiplex PCR, and its TCRdb copy is limited to in-frame clones, with some not included. The sample lists 150,000 or so clones, under 95% occurring once. Findings and limits, study-wide: Among vaccine-associated CD4 TCRs, coverage spanned spike, with dominance at 160-218 and 743-854. Donors were mostly white British, more females; clonal diversity possibly underestimated. Reportedly, nearly half the spike-specific TCRs target unmutated variant regions.

The CDR3 loop spans 11 amino acids. V was cut by 3 bases and J by 4 bases, with 4 bases left in between. Germline CDR1 and CDR2: LGHNT and FRNRAP. This receptor was identified in an adult in good health. The specimen comprised peripheral blood, sampled on day 0 of AZD1222 vaccination. V gene TRBV12-5 combines with J gene TRBJ2-7; D gene uncertain. CDR3 coding DNA: TGTGCTAGTGGTTTCGGATACGAGCAGTACTTC. Its translation: CASGFGYEQYF.